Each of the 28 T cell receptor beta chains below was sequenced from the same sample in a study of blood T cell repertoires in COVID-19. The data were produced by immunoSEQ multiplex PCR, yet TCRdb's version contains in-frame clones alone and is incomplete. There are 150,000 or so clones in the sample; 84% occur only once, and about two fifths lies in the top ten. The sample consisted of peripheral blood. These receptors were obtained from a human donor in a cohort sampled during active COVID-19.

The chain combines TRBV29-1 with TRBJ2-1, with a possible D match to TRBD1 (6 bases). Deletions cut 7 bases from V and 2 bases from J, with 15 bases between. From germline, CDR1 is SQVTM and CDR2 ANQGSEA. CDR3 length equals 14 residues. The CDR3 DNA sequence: TGCAGCGGAAGGGGGTACGGGGCCTACAATGAGCAGTTCTTC. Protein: CSGRGYGAYNEQFF.

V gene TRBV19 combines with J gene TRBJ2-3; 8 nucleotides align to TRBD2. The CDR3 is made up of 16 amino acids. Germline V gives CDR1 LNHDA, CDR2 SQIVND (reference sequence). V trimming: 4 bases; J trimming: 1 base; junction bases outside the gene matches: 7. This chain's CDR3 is CASSSATSGGTDTQYF. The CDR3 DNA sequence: TGTGCCAGTAGTAGCGCAACTAGCGGAGGCACAGATACGCAGTATTTT. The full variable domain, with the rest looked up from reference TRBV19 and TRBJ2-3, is DGGITQSPKYLFRKEGQNVTLSCEQNLNHDAMYWYRQDPGQGLRLIYYSQIVNDFQKGDIAEGYSVSREKKESFPLTVTSAQKNPTAFYLCASSSATSGGTDTQYFGPGTRLTVL.

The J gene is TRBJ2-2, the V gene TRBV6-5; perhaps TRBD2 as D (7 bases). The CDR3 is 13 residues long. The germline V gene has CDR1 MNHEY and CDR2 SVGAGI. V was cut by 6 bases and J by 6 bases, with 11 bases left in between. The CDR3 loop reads CASRPGGPGELFF. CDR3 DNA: TGTGCCAGCAGGCCCGGGGGGCCCGGGGAGCTGTTTTTT.

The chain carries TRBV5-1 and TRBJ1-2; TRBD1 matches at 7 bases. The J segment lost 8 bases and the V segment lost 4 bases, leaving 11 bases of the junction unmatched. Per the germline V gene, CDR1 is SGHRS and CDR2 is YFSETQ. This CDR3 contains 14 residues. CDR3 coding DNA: TGCGCCAGCAGCGCGGACAGCTTAGGGGGCGGCTACACCTTC. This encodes CASSADSLGGGYTF.

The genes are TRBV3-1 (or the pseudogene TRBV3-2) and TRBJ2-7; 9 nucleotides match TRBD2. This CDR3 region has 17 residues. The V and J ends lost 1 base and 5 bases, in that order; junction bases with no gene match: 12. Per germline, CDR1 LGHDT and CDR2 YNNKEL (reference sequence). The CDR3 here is CASSQVGLAGSSHEQYV. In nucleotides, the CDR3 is TGTGCCAGCAGCCAAGTAGGCCTAGCGGGAAGTTCCCACGAGCAGTACGTC.

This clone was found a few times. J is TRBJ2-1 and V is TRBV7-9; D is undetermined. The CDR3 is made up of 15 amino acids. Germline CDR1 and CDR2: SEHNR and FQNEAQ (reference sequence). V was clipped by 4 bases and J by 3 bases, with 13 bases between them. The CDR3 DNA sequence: TGTGCCAGCAGCTATTGGCCCGAAATCTACAATGAGCAGTTCTTC. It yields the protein CASSYWPEIYNEQFF.

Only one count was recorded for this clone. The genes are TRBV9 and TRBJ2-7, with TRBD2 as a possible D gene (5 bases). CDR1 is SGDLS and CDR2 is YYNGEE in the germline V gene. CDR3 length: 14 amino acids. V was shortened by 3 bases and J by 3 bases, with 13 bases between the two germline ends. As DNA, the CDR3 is TGTGCCAGCAGCGCAGGAGCCGGGAACTACGAGCAGTACTTC. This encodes CASSAGAGNYEQYF. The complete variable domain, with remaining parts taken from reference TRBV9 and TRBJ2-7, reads DSGVTQTPKHLITATGQRVTLRCSPRSGDLSVYWYQQSLDQGLQFLIQYYNGEERAKGNILERFSAQQFPDLHSELNLSSLELGDSALYFCASSAGAGNYEQYFGPGTRLTVT.

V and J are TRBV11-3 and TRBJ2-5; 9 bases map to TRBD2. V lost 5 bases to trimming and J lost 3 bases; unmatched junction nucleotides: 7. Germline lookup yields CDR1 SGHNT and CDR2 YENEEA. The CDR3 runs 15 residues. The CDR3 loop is CASSHRASGKETQYF. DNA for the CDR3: TGTGCCAGCAGCCACCGAGCTAGCGGGAAAGAGACCCAGTACTTC. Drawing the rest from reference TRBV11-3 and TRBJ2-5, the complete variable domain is EAGVVQSPRYKIIEKKQPVAFWCNPISGHNTLYWYLQNLGQGPELLIRYENEEAVDDSQLPKDRFSAERLKGVDSTLKIQPAELGDSAVYLCASSHRASGKETQYFGPGTRLLVL.

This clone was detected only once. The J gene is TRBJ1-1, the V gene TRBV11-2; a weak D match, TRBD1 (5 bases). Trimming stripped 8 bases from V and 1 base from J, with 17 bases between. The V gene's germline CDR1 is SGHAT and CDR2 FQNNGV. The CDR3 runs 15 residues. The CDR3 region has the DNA TGTGCCAGCCGACGATCCCCGGGGGGGAACACTGAAGCTTTCTTT. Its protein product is CASRRSPGGNTEAFF.

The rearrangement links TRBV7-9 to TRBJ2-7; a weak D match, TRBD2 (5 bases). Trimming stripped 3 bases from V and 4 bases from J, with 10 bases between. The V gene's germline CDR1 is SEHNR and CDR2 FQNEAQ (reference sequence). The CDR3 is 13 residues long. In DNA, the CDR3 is TGTGCCAGCAGCTTCCGGCCGGGGTACGAGCAGTACTTC. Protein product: CASSFRPGYEQYF.

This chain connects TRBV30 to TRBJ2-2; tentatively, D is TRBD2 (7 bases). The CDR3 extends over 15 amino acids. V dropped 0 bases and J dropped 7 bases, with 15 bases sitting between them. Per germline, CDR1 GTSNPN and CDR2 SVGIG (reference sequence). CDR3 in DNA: TGTGCCTGGAGTGTACTCGGGGGAGGGGGCGGGGAGCTGTTTTTT. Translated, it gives CAWSVLGGGGGELFF.

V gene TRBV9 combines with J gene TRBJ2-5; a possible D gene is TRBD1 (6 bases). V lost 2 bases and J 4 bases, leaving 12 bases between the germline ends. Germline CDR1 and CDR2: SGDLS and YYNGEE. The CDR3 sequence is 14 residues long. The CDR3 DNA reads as TGTGCCAGCAGCGTTTCAGGGGCGAGAGAGACCCAGTACTTC. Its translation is CASSVSGARETQYF.

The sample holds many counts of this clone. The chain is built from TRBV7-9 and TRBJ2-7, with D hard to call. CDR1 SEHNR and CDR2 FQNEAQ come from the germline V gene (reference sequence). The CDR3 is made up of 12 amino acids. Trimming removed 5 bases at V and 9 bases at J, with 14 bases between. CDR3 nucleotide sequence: TGTGCCAGCAGCGTAGGACCTTTAGCGCAGTACTTC. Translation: CASSVGPLAQYF.

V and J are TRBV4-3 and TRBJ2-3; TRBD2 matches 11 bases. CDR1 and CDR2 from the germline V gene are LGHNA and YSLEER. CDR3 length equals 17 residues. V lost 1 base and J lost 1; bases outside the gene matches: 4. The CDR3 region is CASSQGTSGFRTDTQYF. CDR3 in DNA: TGCGCCAGCAGCCAAGGGACTAGCGGGTTTCGCACAGATACGCAGTATTTT.

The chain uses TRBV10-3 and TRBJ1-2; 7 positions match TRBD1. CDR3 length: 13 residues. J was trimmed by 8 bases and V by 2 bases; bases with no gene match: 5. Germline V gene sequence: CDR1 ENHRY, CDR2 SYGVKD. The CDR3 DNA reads TGTGCCATCAGTGAGGATGCCAGGGGGGGCTACACCTTC. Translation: CAISEDARGGYTF.

CDR3 DNA: TGTGCCAGCAGCTGGACAGACGCCTATGGCTACACCTTC. Its protein is CASSWTDAYGYTF. The chain employs TRBV2 and TRBJ1-2; weak D call: TRBD1 (6 bases). The germline CDR1 and CDR2 sequences are SNHLY and FYNNEI. The CDR3 runs to 13 residues. V dropped 6 bases and J dropped 4 bases, with 12 bases sitting between them. The variable domain in full, completed from reference TRBV2 and TRBJ1-2, reads EPEVTQTPSHQVTQMGQEVILRCVPISNHLYFYWYRQILGQKVEFLVSFYNNEISEKSEIFDDQFSVERPDGSNFTLKIRSTKLEDSAMYFCASSWTDAYGYTFGSGTRLTVV.

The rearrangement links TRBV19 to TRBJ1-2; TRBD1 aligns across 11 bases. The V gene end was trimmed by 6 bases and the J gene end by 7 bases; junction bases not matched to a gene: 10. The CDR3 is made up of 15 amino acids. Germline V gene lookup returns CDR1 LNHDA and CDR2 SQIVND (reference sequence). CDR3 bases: TGTGCCAGTAGCAGGACAGGGGGCGCGAGTCGTGGCTACACCTTC. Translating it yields CASSRTGGASRGYTF. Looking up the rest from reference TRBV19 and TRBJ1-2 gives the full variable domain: DGGITQSPKYLFRKEGQNVTLSCEQNLNHDAMYWYRQDPGQGLRLIYYSQIVNDFQKGDIAEGYSVSREKKESFPLTVTSAQKNPTAFYLCASSRTGGASRGYTFGSGTRLTVV.

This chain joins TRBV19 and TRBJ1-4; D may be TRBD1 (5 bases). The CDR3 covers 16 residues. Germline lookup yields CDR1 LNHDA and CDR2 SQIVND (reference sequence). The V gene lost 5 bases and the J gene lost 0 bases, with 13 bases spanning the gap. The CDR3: CASSVPSGPTNEKLFF. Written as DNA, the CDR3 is TGTGCCAGTAGTGTCCCCTCAGGGCCAACTAATGAAAAACTGTTTTTT.

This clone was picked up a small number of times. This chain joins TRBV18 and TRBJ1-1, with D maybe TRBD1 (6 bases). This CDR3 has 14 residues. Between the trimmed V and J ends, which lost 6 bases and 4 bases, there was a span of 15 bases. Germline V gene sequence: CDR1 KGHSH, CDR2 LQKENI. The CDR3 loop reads CASSQTTGPTEAFF. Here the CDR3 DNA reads TGTGCCAGCTCCCAAACAACAGGGCCCACTGAAGCTTTCTTT. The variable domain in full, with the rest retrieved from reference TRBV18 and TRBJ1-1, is NAGVMQNPRHLVRRRGQEARLRCSPMKGHSHVYWYRQLPEEGLKFMVYLQKENIIDESGMPKERFSAEFPKEGPSILRIQQVVRGDSAAYFCASSQTTGPTEAFFGQGTRLTVV.

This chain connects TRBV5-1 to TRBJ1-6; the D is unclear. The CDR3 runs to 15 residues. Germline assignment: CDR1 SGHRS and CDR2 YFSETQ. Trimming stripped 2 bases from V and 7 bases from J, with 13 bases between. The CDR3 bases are TGCGCCAGCAGCTTAGACTACAGACGCAATTCACCCCTCCACTTT. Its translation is CASSLDYRRNSPLHF.

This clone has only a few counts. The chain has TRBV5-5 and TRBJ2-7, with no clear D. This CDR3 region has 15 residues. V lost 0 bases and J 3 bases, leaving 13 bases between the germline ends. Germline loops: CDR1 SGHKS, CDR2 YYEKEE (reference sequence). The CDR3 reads CASSLGLSELYEQYV. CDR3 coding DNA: TGTGCCAGCAGCTTGGGGTTGTCCGAACTCTACGAGCAGTACGTC.

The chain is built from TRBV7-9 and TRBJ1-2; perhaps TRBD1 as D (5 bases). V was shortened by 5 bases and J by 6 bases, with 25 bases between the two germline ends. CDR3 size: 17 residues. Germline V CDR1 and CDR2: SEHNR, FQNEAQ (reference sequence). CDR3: CASSRNTPLTGGDGYTF. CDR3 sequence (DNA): TGTGCCAGCAGCCGCAATACCCCACTAACAGGTGGAGATGGCTACACCTTC.

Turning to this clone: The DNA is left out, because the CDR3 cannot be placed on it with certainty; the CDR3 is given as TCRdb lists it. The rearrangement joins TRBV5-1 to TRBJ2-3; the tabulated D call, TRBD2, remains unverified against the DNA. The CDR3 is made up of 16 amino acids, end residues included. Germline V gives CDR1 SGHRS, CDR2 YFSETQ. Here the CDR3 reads CASSSSAGESTDTQYF.

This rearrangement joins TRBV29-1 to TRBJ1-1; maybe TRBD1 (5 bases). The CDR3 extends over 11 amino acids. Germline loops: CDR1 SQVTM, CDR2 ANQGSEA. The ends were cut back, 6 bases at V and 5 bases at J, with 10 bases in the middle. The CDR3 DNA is TGCAGCGTCTTCAGGGCAACTGAAGCTTTCTTT. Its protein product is CSVFRATEAFF. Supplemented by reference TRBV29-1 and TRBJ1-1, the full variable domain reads SAVISQKPSRDICQRGTSLTIQCQVDSQVTMMFWYRQQPGQSLTLIATANQGSEATYESGFVIDKFPISRPNLTFSTLTVSNMSPEDSSIYLCSVFRATEAFFGQGTRLTVV.

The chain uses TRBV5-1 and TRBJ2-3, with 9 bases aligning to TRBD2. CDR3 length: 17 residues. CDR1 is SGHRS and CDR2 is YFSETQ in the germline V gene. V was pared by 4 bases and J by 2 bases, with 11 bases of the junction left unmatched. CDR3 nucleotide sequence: TGCGCCAGCAGCGAGGCCATAGCGGGAGATGTCACAGATACGCAGTATTTT. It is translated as CASSEAIAGDVTDTQYF. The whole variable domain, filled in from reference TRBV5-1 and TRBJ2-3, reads KAGVTQTPRYLIKTRGQQVTLSCSPISGHRSVSWYQQTPGQGLQFLFEYFSETQRNKGNFPGRFSGRQFSNSRSEMNVSTLELGDSALYLCASSEAIAGDVTDTQYFGPGTRLTVL.

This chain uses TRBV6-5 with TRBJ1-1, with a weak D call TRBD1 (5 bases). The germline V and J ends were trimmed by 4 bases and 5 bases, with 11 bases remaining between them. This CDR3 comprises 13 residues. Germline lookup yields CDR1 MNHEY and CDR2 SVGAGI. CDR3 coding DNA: TGTGCCAGCAGTTTGGGGGGGTCGACTGAAGCTTTCTTT. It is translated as CASSLGGSTEAFF.

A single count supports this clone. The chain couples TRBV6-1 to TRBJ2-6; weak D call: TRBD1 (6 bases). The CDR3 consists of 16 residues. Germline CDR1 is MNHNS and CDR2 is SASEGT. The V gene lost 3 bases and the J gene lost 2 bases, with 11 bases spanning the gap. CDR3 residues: CASSDQGMAGANVLTF. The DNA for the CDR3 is TGTGCCAGCAGTGATCAGGGGATGGCTGGGGCCAACGTCCTGACTTTC.

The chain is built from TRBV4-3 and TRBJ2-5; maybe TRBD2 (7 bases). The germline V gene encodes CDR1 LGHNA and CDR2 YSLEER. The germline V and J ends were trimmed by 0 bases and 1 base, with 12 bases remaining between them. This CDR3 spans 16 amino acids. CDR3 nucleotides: TGCGCCAGCAGCCAAGAGACTCGGGGGGCCCAAGAGACCCAGTACTTC. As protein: CASSQETRGAQETQYF.